A selection of T cell receptor beta chains follows, all from one sample in a study of blood T cell repertoires in COVID-19. The table came from immunoSEQ multiplex PCR; TCRdb's copy has only in-frame clones and leaves some out. The table records 110,000 or so clones, 85% to 90% of them present only once. Specimen: peripheral blood. The receptors were gathered from an older woman with COVID-19, enrolled during active disease. The CDR3 runs from the conserved cysteine through the conserved F or W. D genes are given only for firm matches. Part of the rows lack a size; the others show once, few, many or a class for expanded clones.

V: TRBV5-5; J: TRBJ1-2; D: NA; size: NA; DNA: TGTGCCAGCAGCTTAGCCACCATCTATGGCTACACCTTC; CDR3: CASSLATIYGYTF
V: TRBV19; J: TRBJ1-1; D: NA; size: NA; DNA: TGTGCCAGTAGTATCGGGGGGTGGAACACTGAAGCTTTCTTT; CDR3: CASSIGGWNTEAFF
V: TRBV2; J: TRBJ1-1; D: TRBD1; size: NA; DNA: TGTGCCAGCAGTGTACAGGGGGGGAACACTGAAGCTTTCTTT; CDR3: CASSVQGGNTEAFF
V: TRBV27; J: TRBJ2-1; D: TRBD1; size: NA; DNA: TGTGCCAGCCGTCTCGGGACAGCGTCCTACAATGAGCAGTTCTTC; CDR3: CASRLGTASYNEQFF
V: TRBV11-2; J: TRBJ2-1; D: NA; size: NA; DNA: TGTGCCAGCAGCTCCCGGGGGGCCGGGGGCAATGAGCAGTTCTTC; CDR3: CASSSRGAGGNEQFF
V: TRBV2; J: TRBJ2-1; D: TRBD1; size: once; DNA: TGTGCCAGCAGTGTCGGGACAGGGGCGTACAATGAGCAGTTCTTC; CDR3: CASSVGTGAYNEQFF
V: TRBV4-3; J: TRBJ2-3; D: TRBD1; size: NA; DNA: TGCGCCAGCAGCCAGGCCGGGACAGGTTCCACAGATACGCAGTATTTT; CDR3: CASSQAGTGSTDTQYF
V: TRBV19; J: TRBJ2-3; D: NA; size: NA; DNA: TGTGCCAGTACCCCCAGGGTAAACACAGATACGCAGTATTTT; CDR3: CASTPRVNTDTQYF
V: TRBV5-1; J: TRBJ1-1; D: NA; size: NA; DNA: TGCGCCAGCAGCTTGGTAAAGGGAGGATCCACTGAAGCTTTCTTT; CDR3: CASSLVKGGSTEAFF
V: TRBV7-2; J: TRBJ2-1; D: TRBD2; size: NA; DNA: TGTGCCAGCAGCATATCTAGCGGGGGGGCCTACAATGAGCAGTTCTTC; CDR3: CASSISSGGAYNEQFF
V: TRBV19; J: TRBJ1-1; D: NA; size: NA; DNA: TGTGCCAGTAGTATCCACAGGATTCGGAACACTGAAGCTTTCTTT; CDR3: CASSIHRIRNTEAFF
V: TRBV15; J: TRBJ1-2; D: TRBD1; size: NA; DNA: TGTGCCACCAGCAGGGAGGACAGGGGGCTTGACTATGGCTACACCTTC; CDR3: CATSREDRGLDYGYTF
V: TRBV5-1; J: TRBJ2-7; D: TRBD1; size: NA; DNA: TGCGCCAGCAGCCCGGCCGGGGACAGGAATCACGAGCAGTACTTC; CDR3: CASSPAGDRNHEQYF
V: TRBV3-1/TRBV3-2; J: TRBJ1-5; D: NA; size: NA; DNA: TGTGCCAGCAGCCAAGATCTCGCGGGGCCCCAGCCCCAGCATTTT; CDR3: CASSQDLAGPQPQHF
V: TRBV5-6; J: TRBJ2-1; D: TRBD2; size: NA; DNA: TGTGCCAGCAGCTTGTTAGCGGGGGGATACAATGAGCAGTTCTTC; CDR3: CASSLLAGGYNEQFF
V: TRBV7-9; J: TRBJ1-1; D: TRBD1; size: NA; DNA: TGTGCCAGCAGCGCCGGGACAGCTGAAGCTTTCTTT; CDR3: CASSAGTAEAFF
V: TRBV19; J: TRBJ1-5; D: NA; size: NA; DNA: TGTGCCAGTAGTATGGCAGGGGCATGGAATCAGCCCCAGCATTTT; CDR3: CASSMAGAWNQPQHF
V: TRBV7-2; J: TRBJ1-2; D: TRBD1; size: NA; DNA: TGTGCCAGCAGCTTCCGCGGGACAGGGGGCGACCCCTACTATGGCTACACCTTC; CDR3: CASSFRGTGGDPYYGYTF
V: TRBV7-2; J: TRBJ2-5; D: NA; size: NA; DNA: TGTGCCAGCAGCCAGGGGGGTGGGCGAGAGACCCAGTACTTC; CDR3: CASSQGGGRETQYF
V: TRBV12-2; J: TRBJ1-2; D: NA; size: NA; DNA: TGTGCAAGTCGCTTCCAGTGGGTCGGGACAGGGTTTTTGAACTATGGCTACACCTTC; CDR3: CASRFQWVGTGFLNYGYTF
V: TRBV4-2; J: TRBJ2-5; D: NA; size: NA; DNA: TGTGCCAGCAGCCAAGGCCAGGGTGAAGAGACCCAGTACTTC; CDR3: CASSQGQGEETQYF
V: TRBV5-6; J: TRBJ1-2; D: TRBD1; size: NA; DNA: TGTGCCAGCAGCACTGGACAGGGGGCCTTCTATGGCTACACCTTC; CDR3: CASSTGQGAFYGYTF
V: TRBV14; J: TRBJ1-2; D: TRBD1; size: NA; DNA: TGTGCCAGCAGCCAAGCCCTACCCAAGGACAGGAGTAATGGCTACACCTTC; CDR3: CASSQALPKDRSNGYTF
V: TRBV7-8; J: TRBJ2-7; D: NA; size: NA; DNA: TGTGCCAGCAGCTTAATTGGCCAGGGGGGTTTATCGAACGAGCAGTACTTC; CDR3: CASSLIGQGGLSNEQYF
V: TRBV7-3; J: TRBJ1-1; D: NA; size: NA; DNA: TGTGCCAGCAGCCCCCAGGCGGGCTCGGACACTGAAGCTTTCTTT; CDR3: CASSPQAGSDTEAFF
V: TRBV28; J: TRBJ1-2; D: TRBD1; size: NA; DNA: TGTGCCAGCAGTCCCCCGGGGACAGTCGTTAACTATGGCTACACCTTC; CDR3: CASSPPGTVVNYGYTF
V: TRBV25-1; J: TRBJ2-3; D: NA; size: NA; DNA: TGTGCCAGCAGTGAATTGGCAGAGGCCTACACAGATACGCAGTATTTT; CDR3: CASSELAEAYTDTQYF
V: TRBV24-1; J: TRBJ1-5; D: NA; size: NA; DNA: TGTGCCACCAGTGATTCAGGGGATCAGCCCCAGCATTTT; CDR3: CATSDSGDQPQHF
V: TRBV3-1/TRBV3-2; J: TRBJ1-5; D: NA; size: NA; DNA: TGTGCCAGCAGCCTGCAAGGGGGGGTGGGCAATCAGCCCCAGCATTTT; CDR3: CASSLQGGVGNQPQHF
V: TRBV9; J: TRBJ2-3; D: NA; size: NA; DNA: TGTGCCAGCAGCGTCATGGGGCCCAGCACAGATACGCAGTATTTT; CDR3: CASSVMGPSTDTQYF
V: TRBV4-3; J: TRBJ1-2; D: NA; size: NA; DNA: TGCGCCAGCAGCCAAGGCAGGGGCCTTGGCTACACCTTC; CDR3: CASSQGRGLGYTF
V: TRBV5-6; J: TRBJ1-2; D: NA; size: NA; DNA: TGTGCCAGCAGCTTGGGCCGCCTCGGGGACACCTTC; CDR3: CASSLGRLGDTF
V: TRBV19; J: TRBJ2-1; D: NA; size: NA; DNA: TGTGCCAGTAGTATAGATAGGACAGGAGCGGGGGTCCTCACCAATGAGCAGTTCTTC; CDR3: CASSIDRTGAGVLTNEQFF
V: TRBV19; J: TRBJ1-2; D: TRBD1; size: NA; DNA: TGTGCCAGTAGTGTAGGACAGGCGAACTATGGCTACACCTTC; CDR3: CASSVGQANYGYTF
V: TRBV19; J: TRBJ2-4; D: TRBD2; size: NA; DNA: TGTGCCAGTAGTCGGGGGGGAAGGGAATACATTCAGTACTTC; CDR3: CASSRGGREYIQYF
V: TRBV11-3; J: TRBJ2-2; D: NA; size: NA; DNA: TGTGCCAGCAGCTTTTCGGTCACCGGGGAGCTGTTTTTT; CDR3: CASSFSVTGELFF
V: TRBV18; J: TRBJ2-4; D: TRBD2; size: once; DNA: TGTGCCAGCTCATCCGTTCGGGGGGAGGGCATTCAGTACTTC; CDR3: CASSSVRGEGIQYF
V: TRBV24-1; J: TRBJ2-1; D: TRBD1; size: NA; DNA: TGTGCCACCAGTGATTTGCCCCGGGACAGTCTAAGCTCCTACAATGAGCAGTTCTTC; CDR3: CATSDLPRDSLSSYNEQFF
V: TRBV19; J: TRBJ1-2; D: TRBD1; size: NA; DNA: TGTGCCAGTAGTATCGGGGGACAGAACTATGGCTACACCTTC; CDR3: CASSIGGQNYGYTF
V: TRBV24-1; J: TRBJ2-3; D: NA; size: NA; DNA: TGTGCCACCAGTGATCGGGGGGCGGGAGATACGCAGTATTTT; CDR3: CATSDRGAGDTQYF
V: TRBV4-1; J: TRBJ2-7; D: NA; size: once; DNA: TGCGCCAGCAGCCAAACGCAGGGGATCCCCTACGAGCAGTACTTC; CDR3: CASSQTQGIPYEQYF
V: TRBV9; J: TRBJ2-2; D: NA; size: NA; DNA: TGTGCCAGCAGCGTACTATCCGGGGGAGACACCGGGGAGCTGTTTTTT; CDR3: CASSVLSGGDTGELFF
V: TRBV5-1; J: TRBJ1-1; D: TRBD1; size: NA; DNA: TGCGCCAGCAGCTTTACAGGGGACACTGAAGCTTTCTTT; CDR3: CASSFTGDTEAFF
V: TRBV5-1; J: TRBJ1-2; D: TRBD1; size: NA; DNA: TGCGCCAGCAGCTTGGCGGTTGGACAGGTCTATGGCTACACCTTC; CDR3: CASSLAVGQVYGYTF
V: TRBV25-1; J: TRBJ2-7; D: NA; size: NA; DNA: TGTGCCAGCAGTGACCCAGGCATGGACTTCTCGAGCTACGAGCAGTACTTC; CDR3: CASSDPGMDFSSYEQYF
V: TRBV6-1; J: TRBJ1-1; D: TRBD1; size: NA; DNA: TGTGCCAGCAGTGGCCAACCGGGACAGGGGGCGCGTAGCACTGAAGCTTTCTTT; CDR3: CASSGQPGQGARSTEAFF
V: TRBV5-1; J: TRBJ1-1; D: NA; size: NA; DNA: TGCGCCAGCAGCTTGAAGACAGCACTGAACACTGAAGCTTTCTTT; CDR3: CASSLKTALNTEAFF
V: TRBV6-6; J: TRBJ2-2; D: NA; size: NA; DNA: TGTGCCCTGGGGGACTTGAACACCGGGGAGCTGTTTTTT; CDR3: CALGDLNTGELFF
V: TRBV3-1/TRBV3-2; J: TRBJ2-7; D: TRBD2; size: NA; DNA: TGTGCCAGCAGCCTCGGACTAGATCCCAACGAGCAGTACTTC; CDR3: CASSLGLDPNEQYF
V: TRBV4-1; J: TRBJ1-6; D: NA; size: NA; DNA: TGCGCCAGCAGCCAAGAGAGGAGCTCCTATAATTCACCCCTCCACTTT; CDR3: CASSQERSSYNSPLHF
V: TRBV5-1; J: TRBJ1-4; D: NA; size: NA; DNA: TGCGCCAGCAGCTCCCGGGACACTGCTAATGAAAAACTGTTTTTT; CDR3: CASSSRDTANEKLFF
V: TRBV7-8; J: TRBJ1-2; D: NA; size: NA; DNA: TGTGCCAGCAGCTTAGAGTCAGCGATCCTCAACTATGGCTACACCTTC; CDR3: CASSLESAILNYGYTF
V: TRBV28; J: TRBJ2-5; D: NA; size: NA; DNA: TGTGCCAGCAGTTTATGGGGGGGAGGGGGCCAAGAGACCCAGTACTTC; CDR3: CASSLWGGGGQETQYF
V: TRBV16; J: TRBJ2-7; D: TRBD1; size: NA; DNA: TGTGCCAGCAGCCCAACAGGGGTCTCCTACGAGCAGTACTTC; CDR3: CASSPTGVSYEQYF
V: TRBV6-5; J: TRBJ2-1; D: TRBD2; size: NA; DNA: TGTGCCAGCAAACGCGGGGGCTACAATGAGCAGTTCTTC; CDR3: CASKRGGYNEQFF
V: TRBV6-2/TRBV6-3; J: TRBJ2-1; D: TRBD2; size: NA; DNA: TGTGCCAGCAGTTGGGGAGCGGGGGGTGAGCAGTTCTTC; CDR3: CASSWGAGGEQFF
V: TRBV9; J: TRBJ2-7; D: NA; size: once; DNA: TGTGCCAGCAGCTTGGACAGTTTTCCCTACGAGCAGTACTTC; CDR3: CASSLDSFPYEQYF
V: TRBV6-5; J: TRBJ1-1; D: NA; size: NA; DNA: TGTGCCAGCGGGTCTGGCCTGCGGGCTTTCTTT; CDR3: CASGSGLRAFF
V: TRBV6-5; J: TRBJ2-7; D: TRBD1; size: NA; DNA: TGTGCCAGCAGTTACGAGGGGACAGGGCACCTCTTTGGGCAGTACTTC; CDR3: CASSYEGTGHLFGQYF
V: TRBV6-2/TRBV6-3; J: TRBJ1-2; D: NA; size: NA; DNA: TGTGCCAGCAGTTTCCTTCCCGGGGACTATGGCTACACCTTC; CDR3: CASSFLPGDYGYTF